The 25 T cell receptor beta chains below come from one sample, sequenced in a study of cytomegalovirus exposure and HLA in healthy donors. The PCR employed 60 Vbeta primers together with 13 Jbeta primers. Measured with immunoSEQ multiplex PCR; TCRdb has only the in-frame clones, and not every one. Of around 200,000 clones in the sample, 77% were seen once. What was sequenced was PBMCs. Every receptor here comes from a woman in her sixties in good health and CMV-seropositive.

V usage is TRBV9 and J usage is TRBJ1-6; D might be TRBD1 (6 bases). Between the trimmed V and J ends, which lost 3 bases and 8 bases, there was a span of 15 bases. CDR1 and CDR2 from the germline V gene are SGDLS and YYNGEE. This CDR3 has 15 amino acids. CDR3 DNA: TGTGCCAGCAGCGACCGACAGGTCGGGGATTCACCCCTCCACTTT. This sequence encodes CASSDRQVGDSPLHF.

The V and J genes are TRBV9 and TRBJ2-5; TRBD2 agrees at 9 bases. The end of the DNA is better explained by TRBJ2-7, so the J call may be wrong. CDR1 and CDR2 (germline): SGDLS, YYNGEE. The length of the CDR3 is 16 residues. Here the CDR3 reads CASSVGAGGMDYEQYF. CDR3 nucleotides: TGTGCCAGCAGCGTGGGGGCGGGGGGGATGGATTACGAGCAGTACTTC.

The V call is TRBV7-3, the J call TRBJ2-1; 9 nucleotides align to TRBD2. Trimming at V came to 5 bases and at J to 5 bases, leaving 7 bases not matched to a gene. The CDR3 is 15 residues long. Germline CDR1 SGHTA, CDR2 FQGTGA. CDR3 in amino acids: CASSLGLAHNNEQFF. Here the CDR3 DNA reads TGTGCCAGCAGCCTGGGACTAGCACACAACAATGAGCAGTTCTTC.

As regards this clone: At one end, the junction sequence differs from germline, possibly due to a read error. The chain carries TRBV6-4 and TRBJ2-6; D is perhaps TRBD1 (5 bases). This CDR3 spans 14 amino acids. Per germline, CDR1 MRHNA and CDR2 SNTAGT. The CDR3 DNA sequence: TGTGCCAGCAGCGCGGTCTCTGGGGCCAACGGCCTGACTTTC. The encoded protein is CASSAVSGANGLTF.

The V gene is TRBV10-3, the J gene TRBJ2-5; D is perhaps TRBD1 (6 bases). Germline assignment: CDR1 ENHRY and CDR2 SYGVKD. The CDR3 has 13 residues. Trimming took 9 bases from V and 0 from J, leaving 11 bases between them. The CDR3 nucleotides read TGTGCCATGCGCCGGGACAACCAAGAGACCCAGTACTTC. It is translated as CAMRRDNQETQYF.

V is TRBV7-2 and J is TRBJ1-1; TRBD1 matches at 7 bases. The CDR3 has 13 residues. After removal of 5 bases from V and 4 bases from J, the junction contained 4 bases not matched to a gene. Germline lookup yields CDR1 SGHTA and CDR2 FQGNSA. Here the CDR3 reads CASSVQGGTEAFF. Written as DNA, the CDR3 is TGTGCCAGCAGCGTCCAGGGGGGCACTGAAGCTTTCTTT.

The chain is built from TRBV29-1 and TRBJ2-2; D is ambiguous. In germline, CDR1 is SQVTM, CDR2 ANQGSEA. The germline V and J ends were trimmed by 5 bases and 3 bases, with 13 bases remaining between them. The CDR3 is made up of 14 amino acids. Here the CDR3 reads CSVLLASYTGELFF. The CDR3 bases are TGCAGCGTTCTATTAGCTTCATACACCGGGGAGCTGTTTTTT.

The rearrangement joins TRBV10-3 to TRBJ2-1; D gene uncertain. There are 15 residues in the CDR3. Germline lookup yields CDR1 ENHRY and CDR2 SYGVKD. The V end lost 0 bases, the J end lost 1 base, and 7 bases lay between the germline ends. CDR3 region: CAISESYSSYNEQFF. As DNA, the CDR3 is TGTGCCATCAGTGAGTCGTACTCGTCCTACAATGAGCAGTTCTTC.

This clone was picked up one time. V gene TRBV9 combines with J gene TRBJ1-1; D is undetermined. Germline-derived CDR1 and CDR2 are SGDLS and YYNGEE. The length of the CDR3 is 12 residues. Trimming pared 3 bases from V and 6 bases from J, leaving 9 bases between. The CDR3 spells CASSDSSAEAFF. The CDR3, as DNA: TGTGCCAGCAGCGACAGTTCCGCTGAAGCTTTCTTT.

The gene calls are TRBV23-1 and TRBJ2-4; D not resolved. TRBV23-1 is given ORF status, its function remaining uncertain. Between the trimmed V and J ends, which lost 2 bases and 7 bases, there was a span of 15 bases. The CDR3 has 15 amino acids. CDR3: CASSQLLEKENIQYF. For the CDR3, the DNA is TGCGCCAGCAGTCAACTCCTAGAAAAAGAGAACATTCAGTACTTC.

This chain uses TRBV4-1 with TRBJ1-4; D is undetermined. Germline V lookup: CDR1 MGHRA, CDR2 YSYEKL. The CDR3 consists of 16 residues. The V gene lost 0 bases and the J gene lost 5 bases, with 13 bases spanning the gap. The CDR3 sequence: CASSQDSGGKNEKLFF. Here the CDR3 DNA reads TGCGCCAGCAGCCAAGACTCTGGAGGGAAAAATGAAAAACTGTTTTTT.

The chain uses TRBV4-1 and TRBJ2-1, with 12 positions matching TRBD2. V gave up 3 bases and J gave up 4 bases; unmatched junction bases: 7. Looked up from germline, CDR1 is MGHRA and CDR2 is YSYEKL. The CDR3 has 17 amino acids. The CDR3: CASSQRLLAGGYNEQFF. The CDR3 nucleotides are TGCGCCAGCAGCCAGCGGCTCCTAGCGGGAGGGTACAATGAGCAGTTCTTC.

The chain couples TRBV6-6 to TRBJ1-1, with D unresolved. The CDR3 loop spans 14 amino acids. Germline V gives CDR1 MNHNY, CDR2 SVGAGI (reference sequence). V shed 7 bases and J shed 4 bases, with 16 bases lying between them. CDR3 loop: CASILTALITEAFF. The DNA of the CDR3 is TGTGCCAGCATCCTAACAGCCCTAATCACTGAAGCTTTCTTT.

This clone has just one count. The junction and the germline gene differ at one end; a read error may be behind it. This chain uses TRBV7-9 with TRBJ2-6; D might be TRBD1 (5 bases). The germline V gene encodes CDR1 SEHNR and CDR2 FQNEAQ (reference sequence). CDR3 length equals 19 residues. The CDR3 DNA reads as TGTGCCAGCAGCTCTCACGTTATTGTTAGGTTCTCTGGGGCCAACGGCCTGACTTTC. Translated: CASSSHVIVRFSGANGLTF.

This chain connects TRBV4-2 to TRBJ2-3, with TRBD1 identical over 8 bases. With 2 bases clipped from V and 4 bases from J, the junction kept 8 bases outside the gene matches. The CDR3 spans 16 residues. Per germline, CDR1 LGHNA and CDR2 YNFKEQ. CDR3 residues: CASSQPTGESADTQYF. As DNA, the CDR3 is TGTGCCAGCAGCCAACCGACAGGGGAAAGCGCAGATACGCAGTATTTT.

V gene TRBV5-3 combines with J gene TRBJ2-4, with 10 bases matching TRBD2. TRBV5-3 is placed among ORFs of uncertain function. The J segment lost 3 bases and the V segment lost 4 bases, leaving 19 bases of the junction unmatched. The CDR3 sequence is 20 residues long. CDR3 amino acids: CARSPGVPAGGRLVKNIQYF. CDR3 DNA: TGTGCCAGAAGCCCTGGAGTGCCAGCGGGAGGGCGGTTGGTCAAAAACATTCAGTACTTC.

CDR3 amino acids: CASSLGVDSGYEQYF. The CDR3 coding sequence is TGTGCCAGCAGCTTAGGTGTGGACTCGGGCTACGAGCAGTACTTC. This rearrangement joins TRBV11-3 to TRBJ2-7; possible D gene TRBD2, 5 bases. CDR1 is SGHNT and CDR2 is YENEEA in the germline V gene. Trimming took off 1 base at V and 3 bases at J, with 13 bases between the two ends. The CDR3 runs to 15 residues.

For this clone: An end of the junction does not agree with germline; a read error may underlie this. The rearrangement joins TRBV5-4 to TRBJ2-4; the match to TRBD2 covers 11 bases. Germline-derived CDR1 and CDR2 are SGHNT and YYREEE (reference sequence). The CDR3 covers 16 residues. CDR3 bases: TGTGCCAGCAGCTTGAATAGCGGGGGGGCCCTAAACAGTCAGTACTTC. Protein product: CASSLNSGGALNSQYF.

A few counts support this clone. The chain uses TRBV27 and TRBJ2-7; a weak D match, TRBD2 (7 bases). Deletions cut 4 bases from V and 5 bases from J, with 12 bases between. The CDR3 contains 13 residues. Germline lookup yields CDR1 MNHEY and CDR2 SMNVEV (reference sequence). The CDR3 loop is CASSSWGGDEQYF. The DNA for the CDR3 is TGTGCCAGCAGTTCCTGGGGGGGCGACGAGCAGTACTTC.

The V and J genes are TRBV7-8 and TRBJ1-2, with a weak D call TRBD1 (6 bases). V was clipped by 0 bases and J by 3 bases, with 20 bases between them. Germline V gene lookup returns CDR1 SGHVS and CDR2 FQNEAQ. CDR3 size: 18 residues. In DNA, the CDR3 is TGTGCCAGCAGCTTAGCGACTCACCCAGGGGAAGGGGACTATGGCTACACCTTC. Protein product: CASSLATHPGEGDYGYTF.

V gene TRBV6-1 combines with J gene TRBJ1-5; D ambiguous. Germline CDR1 MNHNS, CDR2 SASEGT. Trimming cost V 7 bases and J 0 bases, with 10 bases left between them. This CDR3 is built from 14 residues. In nucleotides, the CDR3 is TGTGCCAGCATTGAGGCCCATAGCAATCAGCCCCAGCATTTT. It encodes CASIEAHSNQPQHF.

The chain uses TRBV21-1 and TRBJ2-7; the tabulated D call, TRBD2, remains unverified against the DNA. TRBV21-1 is recorded as a pseudogene. This CDR3 has 17 amino acids. The CDR3 DNA sequence: TGTGCCAGCAGCAAAGCGCGGGCTAGCGGGTTCTCCTACGAGCAGTACTTC. Protein product: CASSKARASGFSYEQYF.

The rearrangement uses TRBV9 and TRBJ2-1; D is perhaps TRBD1 (5 bases). V shed 3 bases and J shed 3 bases, with 10 bases lying between them. Germline CDR1 SGDLS, CDR2 YYNGEE. There are 14 residues in the CDR3. CDR3 amino acids: CASSGITGYNEQFF. CDR3 nucleotide sequence: TGTGCCAGCAGCGGGATAACAGGCTACAATGAGCAGTTCTTC.

This rearrangement joins TRBV5-4 to TRBJ1-4; 8 bases agree with TRBD1. Germline assignment: CDR1 SGHNT and CDR2 YYREEE (reference sequence). The junction had 10 bases not matched to a gene; V was cut back by 3 bases and J by 3 bases. This CDR3 is built from 17 residues. In nucleotides, the CDR3 is TGTGCCAGCAGCTCGGCGCCCCAGGGGGCCCCTAATGAAAAACTGTTTTTT. This encodes CASSSAPQGAPNEKLFF.

In nucleotides, the CDR3 is TGTGCCAGCAGCTTAGGGGCCGGGACAGGAGCCCATCAGCCCCAGCATTTT. It specifies CASSLGAGTGAHQPQHF. V is TRBV7-9 and J is TRBJ1-5; 8 bases map to TRBD1. The CDR3 loop spans 17 amino acids. The V gene's germline CDR1 is SEHNR and CDR2 FQNEAQ (reference sequence). The V gene end was trimmed by 1 base and the J gene end by 5 bases; junction bases not matched to a gene: 10. Based on the CDR3 plus reference TRBV7-9 and TRBJ1-5, the full variable domain is DTGVSQNPRHKITKRGQNVTFRCDPISEHNRLYWYRQTLGQGPEFLTYFQNEAQLEKSRLLSDRFSAERPKGSFSTLEIQRTEQGDSAMYLCASSLGAGTGAHQPQHFGDGTRLSIL.